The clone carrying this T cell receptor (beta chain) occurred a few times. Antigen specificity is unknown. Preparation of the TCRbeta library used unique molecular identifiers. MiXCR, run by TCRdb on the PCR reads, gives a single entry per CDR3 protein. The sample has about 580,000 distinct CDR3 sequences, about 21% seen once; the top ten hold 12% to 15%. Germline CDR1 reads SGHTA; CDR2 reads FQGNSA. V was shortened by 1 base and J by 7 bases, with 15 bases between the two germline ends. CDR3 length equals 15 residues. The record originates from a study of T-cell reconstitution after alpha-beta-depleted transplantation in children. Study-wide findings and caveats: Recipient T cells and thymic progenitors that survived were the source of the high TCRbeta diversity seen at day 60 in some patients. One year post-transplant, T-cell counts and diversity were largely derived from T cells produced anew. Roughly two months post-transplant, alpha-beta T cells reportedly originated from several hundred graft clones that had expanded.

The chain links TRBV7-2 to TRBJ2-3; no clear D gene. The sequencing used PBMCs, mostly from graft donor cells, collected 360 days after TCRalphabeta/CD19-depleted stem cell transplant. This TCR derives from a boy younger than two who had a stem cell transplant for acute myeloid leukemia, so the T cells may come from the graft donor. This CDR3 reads CASSLGVQKGHTQYF. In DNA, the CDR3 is TGTGCCAGCAGCTTAGGTGTTCAGAAAGGGCATACGCAGTATTTT.